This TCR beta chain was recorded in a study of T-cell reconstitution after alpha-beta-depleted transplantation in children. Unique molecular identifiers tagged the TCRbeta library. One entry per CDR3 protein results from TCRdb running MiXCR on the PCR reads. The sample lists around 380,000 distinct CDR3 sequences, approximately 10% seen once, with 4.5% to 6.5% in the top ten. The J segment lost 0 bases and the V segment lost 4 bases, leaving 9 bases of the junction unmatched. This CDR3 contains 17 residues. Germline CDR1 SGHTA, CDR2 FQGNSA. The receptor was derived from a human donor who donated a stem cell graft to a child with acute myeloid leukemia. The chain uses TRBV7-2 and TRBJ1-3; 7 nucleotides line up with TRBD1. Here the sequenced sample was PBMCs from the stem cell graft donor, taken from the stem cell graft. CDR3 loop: CASSSAPQGTSGNTIYF. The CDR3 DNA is TGTGCCAGCAGCTCTGCGCCACAGGGGACCTCTGGAAACACCATATATTTT.